The 20 T cell receptor beta chains listed next were all sequenced from one sample in a study of blood T cell repertoires in COVID-19. The table came from immunoSEQ multiplex PCR; TCRdb's copy has only in-frame clones and leaves some out. The table lists approximately 300,000 clones, roughly 86% of them singletons. The sequencing input was peripheral blood. These TCRs come from a woman in her forties or fifties with acute or convalescent COVID-19.

The CDR3 reads CASSDSYGYTF. CDR3 DNA: TGCGCCAGCAGTGATAGCTATGGCTACACCTTC. The chain uses TRBV5-1 and TRBJ1-2, with D hard to call. Per germline, CDR1 SGHRS and CDR2 YFSETQ. The CDR3 loop spans 11 amino acids. Between the trimmed V and J ends, which lost 5 bases and 4 bases, there was a span of 6 bases.

The chain recombines TRBV9 with TRBJ2-1; 7 positions agree with TRBD2. This CDR3 comprises 15 residues. V gave up 3 bases and J gave up 0 bases; unmatched junction bases: 3. From germline, CDR1 is SGDLS and CDR2 YYNGEE. CDR3 sequence: CASSAGGSSYNEQFF. CDR3 nucleotide sequence: TGTGCCAGCAGCGCGGGCGGGAGCTCCTACAATGAGCAGTTCTTC. Together with reference TRBV9 and TRBJ2-1, the CDR3 gives the full variable domain: DSGVTQTPKHLITATGQRVTLRCSPRSGDLSVYWYQQSLDQGLQFLIQYYNGEERAKGNILERFSAQQFPDLHSELNLSSLELGDSALYFCASSAGGSSYNEQFFGPGTRLTVL.

CDR3: CASSFGTSDNEQFF. The CDR3 DNA reads as TGTGCCAGCAGCTTCGGGACAAGTGACAATGAGCAGTTCTTC. This rearrangement joins TRBV7-6 to TRBJ2-1; tentative D call: TRBD1 (6 bases). V lost 3 bases to trimming and J lost 5 bases, with 11 bases between them. The CDR3 loop spans 14 amino acids. Germline V CDR1 and CDR2: SGHVS, FNYEAQ.

The chain couples TRBV5-1 to TRBJ2-7; D may be TRBD1 (5 bases). The V end lost 7 bases, the J end lost 5 bases, and 22 bases lay between the germline ends. Germline values: CDR1 SGHRS, CDR2 YFSETQ. The CDR3 has 15 residues. The CDR3 protein is CASYRGESSTNEQYF. The CDR3 bases are TGCGCCAGCTATAGGGGTGAATCTAGTACTAACGAGCAGTACTTC.

This chain links TRBV24-1 with TRBJ2-5; D uncertain. V lost 3 bases, J lost 7 bases, and 11 bases lay in between. The germline V gene encodes CDR1 KGHDR and CDR2 SFDVKD. The CDR3 consists of 13 residues. CDR3 loop: CATSDGPVGTQYF. The CDR3, as DNA: TGTGCCACCAGTGATGGGCCCGTGGGGACCCAGTACTTC.

This clone has more than one count but fewer than ten. The chain recombines TRBV11-3 with TRBJ2-7, with 15 bases identical to TRBD2. The CDR3 is made up of 15 amino acids. Germline lookup yields CDR1 SGHNT and CDR2 YENEEA. The ends lost 10 bases at V and 4 bases at J; junction bases unmatched: 8. CDR3 DNA: TGTGCCAACTGCCGGACTAGCGGGAGGGCGTACGAGCAGTACTTC. This translates into CANCRTSGRAYEQYF.

This chain links TRBV19 with TRBJ2-1; 7 bases line up with TRBD2. Trimming took 5 bases from V and 6 from J; bases not matched to a gene: 7. The germline V gene encodes CDR1 LNHDA and CDR2 SQIVND (reference sequence). The CDR3 sequence is 14 residues long. The chain's CDR3 is CASSQREGSNEQFF. The CDR3 nucleotides read TGTGCCAGTAGTCAGCGGGAAGGGTCCAATGAGCAGTTCTTC.

J is TRBJ2-3 and V is TRBV11-2; 7 nucleotides align to TRBD1. CDR1 and CDR2 (germline): SGHAT, FQNNGV. The CDR3 sequence is 14 residues long. Trimming cost V 4 bases and J 0 bases; bases outside gene matches: 1. The CDR3 is CASSSRGSTDTQYF. The CDR3 nucleotides are TGTGCCAGCAGCTCCAGGGGGAGCACAGATACGCAGTATTTT.

The chain has TRBV4-2 and TRBJ1-2; no reliable D call. Germline CDR1 and CDR2: LGHNA and YNFKEQ. Trimming stripped 0 bases from V and 8 bases from J, with 19 bases between. The CDR3 has 16 amino acids. CDR3 region: CASSQDSKRPRGGYTF. CDR3 DNA: TGTGCCAGCAGCCAAGATTCGAAACGTCCACGCGGCGGCTACACCTTC.

This clone was counted a single time. V and J are TRBV11-2 and TRBJ2-3; the match to TRBD2 covers 11 bases. The CDR3 consists of 13 residues. The V and J ends lost 6 bases and 6 bases, in that order; junction bases with no gene match: 2. Per germline, CDR1 SGHAT and CDR2 FQNNGV. CDR3 sequence (DNA): TGTGCCAGCAGGACTAGCGGGACTGATACGCAGTATTTT. Protein product: CASRTSGTDTQYF.

The chain has TRBV27 and TRBJ1-2; D is undetermined. Germline V gene sequence: CDR1 MNHEY, CDR2 SMNVEV (reference sequence). The CDR3 is made up of 13 amino acids. Trimming shortened V by 1 base and J by 2 bases, and 5 bases separated the two germline ends. The CDR3 DNA sequence: TGTGCCAGCAGTTTATGGAGAAACTATGGCTACACCTTC. Translation: CASSLWRNYGYTF.

The rearrangement uses TRBV5-1 and TRBJ2-7; 7 bases are a match to TRBD1. CDR3 length: 13 residues. Germline V gives CDR1 SGHRS, CDR2 YFSETQ. Trimming removed 4 bases from V and 6 bases from J; junction bases left unmatched: 7. In DNA form, the CDR3 reads TGCGCCAGCAGCATTACAGGGGCAGGCGAGCAGTACTTC. Amino acid sequence: CASSITGAGEQYF.

The chain recombines TRBV6-5 with TRBJ1-6; no definite D call. In germline, CDR1 is MNHEY, CDR2 SVGAGI. Trimming left V 2 bases short and J 10 bases short, with 15 bases between. The CDR3 is 15 residues long. The CDR3 DNA reads TGTGCCAGCAGTTACATTCCAGGCCCGGGATCACCCCTCCACTTT. The encoded protein is CASSYIPGPGSPLHF.

This clone was counted a single time. The CDR3: CASSSAGTVYNEQFF. As DNA, the CDR3 is TGTGCCAGCAGCTCCGCCGGGACAGTTTACAATGAGCAGTTCTTC. The chain carries TRBV7-8 and TRBJ2-1; the match to TRBD1 covers 7 bases. From germline, CDR1 is SGHVS and CDR2 FQNEAQ. With V trimmed by 4 bases and J by 4 bases, 7 bases remained unmatched. The CDR3 is 15 residues long.

J is TRBJ1-1 and V is TRBV30; D gene unclear. This CDR3 has 12 amino acids. Trimming stripped 8 bases from V and 0 bases from J, with 10 bases between. Per the germline V gene, CDR1 is GTSNPN and CDR2 is SVGIG (reference sequence). The CDR3 coding sequence is TGTGCCCACTCTATGATGAACACTGAAGCTTTCTTT. It encodes CAHSMMNTEAFF.

The table lists this clone with many counts. V usage is TRBV10-3 and J usage is TRBJ2-1, with unresolved D. The CDR3 is 15 residues long. Germline V gene sequence: CDR1 ENHRY, CDR2 SYGVKD. V lost 2 bases and J lost 2, with 10 bases in between. In DNA form, the CDR3 reads TGTGCCATCAGTGAGGGCCAGCGAACCTACAATGAGCAGTTCTTC. This codes for CAISEGQRTYNEQFF.

The gene calls are TRBV19 and TRBJ1-4; no clear D gene. Trimming took 1 base from V and 8 from J, leaving 11 bases between them. The CDR3 is made up of 14 amino acids. The V gene's germline CDR1 is LNHDA and CDR2 SQIVND (reference sequence). The CDR3 spells CASSIARGREKLFF. CDR3 coding DNA: TGTGCCAGTAGTATAGCCCGGGGAAGGGAAAAACTGTTTTTT.

Only a few counts were recorded for this clone. The V call is TRBV5-1, the J call TRBJ2-3; TRBD1 agrees at 7 bases. The CDR3 sequence is 15 residues long. V lost 4 bases and J lost 6; bases outside the gene matches: 11. Per the germline V gene, CDR1 is SGHRS and CDR2 is YFSETQ. As DNA, the CDR3 is TGCGCCAGCAGCGTTACAGGGGCCGGCGTGGATACGCAGTATTTT. This encodes CASSVTGAGVDTQYF.

The chain combines TRBV7-3 with TRBJ2-2; weak D call: TRBD1 (6 bases). Germline V gives CDR1 SGHTA, CDR2 FQGTGA. V gave up 2 bases and J gave up 7 bases, with 14 bases separating them. This CDR3 contains 15 residues. CDR3 amino acids: CASSLSSGAGGELFF. CDR3 coding DNA: TGTGCCAGCAGCTTATCTTCAGGGGCCGGCGGGGAGCTGTTTTTT.

This chain links TRBV11-2 with TRBJ1-1; D is unclear. Between the trimmed V and J ends, which lost 6 bases and 0 bases, there was a span of 17 bases. CDR1 and CDR2 from the germline V gene are SGHAT and FQNNGV. The CDR3 runs to 16 residues. CDR3 protein: CASSLDRGYMNTEAFF. In DNA form, the CDR3 reads TGTGCCAGCAGTCTGGATCGCGGGTACATGAACACTGAAGCTTTCTTT.